This record concerns one TCR beta chain sequence. Antigen specificity is unknown. The data were taken from a study of T cell repertoires in cytomegalovirus infection. On the study more broadly: Indicated by public TCR beta signatures were CMV infection and matching HLA type.

MiXCR, applied by TCRdb to the reads, yields one record per CDR3 protein. The sample consists of roughly 990,000 distinct CDR3 sequences, around 32% of them appearing once. The sample in question was cultured CD8+ T cells from PBMCs, obtained from culture after CMV antigen stimulation. This TCR was sampled from a human donor in good health (CMV status not recorded). Some clones in this sample may be carry-over from other donors' samples.

For the CDR3, the DNA is TGTGCCACCAGCAGCGGGACAGCCACTGGAAACACCATATATTTT. Translated: CATSSGTATGNTIYF. The rearrangement links TRBV15 to TRBJ1-3; TRBD1 matches 7 bases. The CDR3 is 15 amino acids. Germline assignment: CDR1 LNHNV and CDR2 YYDKDF (reference sequence). V shed 3 bases, J shed 2 bases, and the junction held 4 bases outside the gene matches.